Listed below are T cell receptor beta chains from one sample, sequenced in a study of a mutant IDH1 vaccine in newly diagnosed glioma. Data came from immunoSEQ multiplex PCR; TCRdb stores just in-frame clones and leaves some out. The sample has around 88,000 clones, about 82% seen once; the top ten hold around 7.5%. This specimen was PBMCs, taken from a glioma patient treated with radiotherapy, temozolomide or both. The receptor set was obtained from a middle-aged man with glioma. Each CDR3 is given with its conserved first and last residue. The D gene is left open where the match is weak. Part of the rows lack a size; the others show once, few, many or a class for expanded clones.

DNA	CDR3	V	D	size	J
TGTGCCAGCAGTGTGACAGGGGGCAATCAGCCCCAGCATTTT	CASSVTGGNQPQHF	TRBV6-5	TRBD1	NA	TRBJ1-5
TGTGCCAGCAGCCAAGATGCTCCGACAGGGACGTGGGTGGATACGCAGTATTTT	CASSQDAPTGTWVDTQYF	TRBV4-2	TRBD1	NA	TRBJ2-3
TGTGCCAGCAGTGAAGACGTAAGCTCCTACGAGCAGTACTTC	CASSEDVSSYEQYF	TRBV2	NA	once	TRBJ2-7
TGTGCCAGCAGCCACTCCCAACTAGGAGATACGCAGTATTTT	CASSHSQLGDTQYF	TRBV9	NA	NA	TRBJ2-3
TGTGCCAGCAGCTTCTTTGACAGGGATGAAGGGGAGCAGTTCTTC	CASSFFDRDEGEQFF	TRBV5-6	TRBD1	NA	TRBJ2-1
TGTGCCAGCAGTAGCGGGACCGCTTATAGCAATCAGCCCCAGCATTTT	CASSSGTAYSNQPQHF	TRBV6-6	NA	NA	TRBJ1-5
TGCGCCAGCAGCTTGGCGGGTGCAGTTTCCTACGAGCAGTACTTC	CASSLAGAVSYEQYF	TRBV5-1	NA	NA	TRBJ2-7
TGTGCCAGCAGTTTCCCCTCCGGAGTCGCCTACGAGCAGTACTTC	CASSFPSGVAYEQYF	TRBV6-6	NA	NA	TRBJ2-7
TGTGCCTGGAGTATCGCCATTCCATCGCAAATTAATGAAAAACTGTTTTTT	CAWSIAIPSQINEKLFF	TRBV30	NA	NA	TRBJ1-4
TGCGCCAGCAGCTTGGATCTGGGACAGGTTTACGAGCAGTACTTC	CASSLDLGQVYEQYF	TRBV5-1	TRBD1	NA	TRBJ2-7
TGTGCCAGCGGGAACGGGGAGACCCAGTACTTC	CASGNGETQYF	TRBV7-2	NA	NA	TRBJ2-5
TGTGCCAGCAGCCCCGGTCGTGTGGTAGAGACCCAGTACTTC	CASSPGRVVETQYF	TRBV9	NA	NA	TRBJ2-5
TGCGCCAGCAGCTTAATAGTGGGAGCTGAAGCTTTCTTT	CASSLIVGAEAFF	TRBV5-1	NA	NA	TRBJ1-1
TGCGCCAGCAGCGTGGGGACCGGGACAGGGAATTCACCCCTCCACTTT	CASSVGTGTGNSPLHF	TRBV5-1	TRBD1	few	TRBJ1-6
TGTGCCAGCAGCCCTGACAGGGGCCAACAGCCCCAGCATTTT	CASSPDRGQQPQHF	TRBV28	TRBD1	NA	TRBJ1-5
TGTGCCAGCAGGTCCGGGCCGAATATTAATGAAAAACTGTTTTTT	CASRSGPNINEKLFF	TRBV6-5	NA	NA	TRBJ1-4
TGTGCCAGCAGCCAGGGGGGAGCAACTAATGAAAAACTGTTTTTT	CASSQGGATNEKLFF	TRBV11-2	TRBD1	NA	TRBJ1-4
TGTGCCAGTAGTCCCGGGACCCGGTTTGGAAACAATGAGCAGTTCTTC	CASSPGTRFGNNEQFF	TRBV19	NA	NA	TRBJ2-1
TGTGCCAGCTCTCGAGAGGGGCCAGATTTCGATGAGCAGTTCTTC	CASSREGPDFDEQFF	TRBV18	NA	few	TRBJ2-1
TGTGCCAGCGTCAGGGACTATGGCTACACCTTC	CASVRDYGYTF	TRBV2	NA	NA	TRBJ1-2
TGTGCCTGGAGTGTACTGGCGGGGGGTCGATACGAGCAGTACTTC	CAWSVLAGGRYEQYF	TRBV30	TRBD2	once	TRBJ2-7
TGTGCCAGTAGCATACTAGCGGGAGGAACCGGGGAGCTGTTTTTT	CASSILAGGTGELFF	TRBV19	TRBD2	NA	TRBJ2-2
TGTGCCAGCAGCCCGGACTGGGTGAACACTGAAGCTTTCTTT	CASSPDWVNTEAFF	TRBV5-4	NA	NA	TRBJ1-1
TGTGCTAGCAGCCCCACTATCTTCGGGGGGAGTACCGGGGAGCTGTTTTTT	CASSPTIFGGSTGELFF	TRBV7-7	TRBD2	NA	TRBJ2-2
TGTGCTAGCAGCTTAGTGGGACTAGCGGCCTACAATGAGCAGTTCTTC	CASSLVGLAAYNEQFF	TRBV7-7	TRBD2	NA	TRBJ2-1
TGTGCCAGCAGCGGACCCGGGACGTCGATTTACGAGCAGTACTTC	CASSGPGTSIYEQYF	TRBV21-1	NA	many	TRBJ2-7
TGTGCCAGCAGCCGGGCCCCCGTGAACACCGGGGAGCTGTTTTTT	CASSRAPVNTGELFF	TRBV27	NA	NA	TRBJ2-2
TGCGCCAGCCGGGGGGATAACACTGAAGCTTTCTTT	CASRGDNTEAFF	TRBV23-1	NA	NA	TRBJ1-1
TGCGCCAGCAGCCGGGTTGACAGGACCTATGACAATCAGCCCCAGCATTTT	CASSRVDRTYDNQPQHF	TRBV4-3	NA	few	TRBJ1-5
TGTGCCAGCAGCCAAGAATGGCAGGGTTGGAGCCACGAGCAGTACTTC	CASSQEWQGWSHEQYF	TRBV4-2	NA	NA	TRBJ2-7
TGTGCCAGCAGCTTTTTCGGGCAGGGGGATGGCTACACCTTC	CASSFFGQGDGYTF	TRBV7-2	TRBD1	NA	TRBJ1-2
TGTGCCAGCAGCCTACAGGGAAACACCATATATTTT	CASSLQGNTIYF	TRBV11-2	NA	NA	TRBJ1-3
TGTGCCAGCAGCCTCACGGGGTACACCGGGGAGCTGTTTTTT	CASSLTGYTGELFF	TRBV7-3	NA	once	TRBJ2-2
TGTGCCAGCAGTGAATGGGGCTCTGGGGCCAACGTCCTGACTTTC	CASSEWGSGANVLTF	TRBV25-1	NA	NA	TRBJ2-6
TGTGCCAGCAGCTCTCAGGGCTCTGGGGCCAACGTCCTGACTTTC	CASSSQGSGANVLTF	TRBV5-4	NA	NA	TRBJ2-6
TGCAGCGTTGCGATGGGGGCAAATCAGCCCCAGCATTTT	CSVAMGANQPQHF	TRBV29-1	NA	NA	TRBJ1-5